This TCR beta chain was recovered during a study of T-cell memory formation after mild COVID-19. In germline, CDR1 is KGHSH, CDR2 LQKENI. The ends were cut back, 3 bases at V and 6 bases at J, with 20 bases in the middle. This CDR3 region has 16 residues. This clonotype came up a few times. Constant-segment-primed 5'RACE gave TCR alpha and TCR beta cDNA libraries with sample barcodes and UMIs. TCRdb fed the 5' RACE reads into MiXCR, producing one record per CDR3 protein. The data show about half a million distinct CDR3 sequences, with over 15% seen just once and 9% to 15% held by the top ten. V gene TRBV18 combines with J gene TRBJ1-1; D is perhaps TRBD1 (5 bases). The receptor was derived from an adult woman who had mild COVID-19 (a few samples of this study predate the infection). Cell type and time point are not known. The specimen was PBMCs or a T cell subset sorted from them (not recorded which). This CDR3 is CASSPGPPASHSEAFF. In DNA form, the CDR3 reads TGTGCCAGCTCACCGGGACCTCCCGCGTCACACTCTGAAGCTTTCTTT.